Reported below is one TCR beta chain. Original data processing: Nucleated cell number was recorded as an estimate derived from reference gene primer amplification. The data were produced by immunoSEQ multiplex PCR, yet TCRdb's version contains in-frame clones alone and is incomplete. V, J and clone size reflect that table, while D and trimming were determined from the DNA. The table lists about 280,000 clones, roughly nine tenths of them singletons. CDR1 is SGHNT, CDR2 YYREEE, per germline (reference sequence). This CDR3 region has 16 residues. J lost 4 bases, V lost 1 base, and 2 bases had no gene match. This sample was included in a study of blood T cell repertoires in COVID-19.

This chain joins TRBV5-4 and TRBJ2-5, with 15 bases matching TRBD2. The receptor's source is a man in his forties or fifties with acute or convalescent COVID-19. Sequencing was done on a sample of peripheral blood. The CDR3 is CASSLLGLAGGETQYF. Written as DNA, the CDR3 is TGTGCCAGCAGCTTGCTGGGACTAGCGGGGGGAGAGACCCAGTACTTC.